The T cell receptor beta chain described here comes from a study of response to subunit inactivated influenza vaccine. This clonotype was found many times. The antigen remains unidentified. Study-level findings and limits: It was the authors' suggestion that each seasonal influenza vaccination recruits few new T cells.

MiXCR, applied by TCRdb to the RT-PCR reads, yields one record per CDR3 protein. The table has some 570,000 distinct CDR3 sequences, about 11% seen once. This CDR3 contains 14 residues. The germline V gene has CDR1 SEHNR and CDR2 FQNEAQ (reference sequence). The ends were cut back, 5 bases at V and 6 bases at J, with 13 bases in the middle. A further study also used this sample, focusing on T cells expressing NK-cell markers. That source reports: The authors made TCR beta cDNA libraries by 5'RACE template switching. This switching added a universal primer site and UMIs. The sequencing cohort of eight donors included seven HCMV-seropositive individuals and one seronegative individual.

The source of this sequence is a man over 45 who received an inactivated influenza vaccine. This specimen was PBMCs from blood, taken on the day of vaccination. The chain uses TRBV7-9 and TRBJ2-2; D unresolved. The CDR3 region has the DNA TGTGCCAGCAGCCTCCTGGATGCCGCCGGGGAGCTGTTTTTT. It specifies CASSLLDAAGELFF.